What follows is one T cell receptor (beta chain) and its context. Its antigen is unidentified. CDR1 is SGHVS, CDR2 FNYEAQ, per germline. This CDR3 comprises 15 residues. V dropped 1 base and J dropped 8; count of bases not matched to a gene: 8. This sample is part of a study of shared clonotypes between healthy human individuals. Study observations and caveats: Tissues were not sampled, only blood, and their repertoires likely differ. Four donors held about 5% of naive CD4 clonotypes in common.

The table came from immunoSEQ multiplex PCR; TCRdb's copy has only in-frame clones and leaves some out. The repertoire holds 2 million to 2.5 million clones, with just under 95% as singletons. This chain joins TRBV7-6 and TRBJ2-1, with TRBD1 matching 7 bases. The clonotype originates from a young man in good health. Some clones in this sample may be carry-over from other donors' samples. Sequencing was done on a sample of naive CD4+ T cells from PBMCs. Regarding subset: CD45RA+ positively selected. The CDR3 reads CASSLVSPGGYEQFF. CDR3 nucleotides: TGTGCCAGCAGCTTAGTCTCCCCAGGGGGTTATGAGCAGTTCTTC. Full variable domain (outside the CDR3, taken from reference TRBV7-6 and TRBJ2-1): GAGVSQSPRYKVTKRGQDVALRCDPISGHVSLYWYRQALGQGPEFLTYFNYEAQQDKSGLPNDRFSAERPEGSISTLTIQRTEQRDSAMYRCASSLVSPGGYEQFFGPGTRLTVL.